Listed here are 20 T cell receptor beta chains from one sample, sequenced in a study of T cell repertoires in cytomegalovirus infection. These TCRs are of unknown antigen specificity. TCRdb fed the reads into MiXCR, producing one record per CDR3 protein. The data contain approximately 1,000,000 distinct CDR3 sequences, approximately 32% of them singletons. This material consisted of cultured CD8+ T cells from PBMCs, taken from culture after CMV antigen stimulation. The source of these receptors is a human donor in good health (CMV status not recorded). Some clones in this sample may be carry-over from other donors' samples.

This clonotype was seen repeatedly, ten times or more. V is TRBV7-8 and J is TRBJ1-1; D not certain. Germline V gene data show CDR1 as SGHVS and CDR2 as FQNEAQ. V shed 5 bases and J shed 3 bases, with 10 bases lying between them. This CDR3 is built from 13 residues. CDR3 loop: CASSPAGYTEAFF. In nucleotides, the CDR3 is TGTGCCAGCAGCCCGGCCGGGTACACTGAAGCTTTCTTT. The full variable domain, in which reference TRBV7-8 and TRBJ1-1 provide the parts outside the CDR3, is GAGVSQSPRYKVAKRGQDVALRCDPISGHVSLFWYQQALGQGPEFLTYFQNEAQLDKSGLPSDRFFAERPEGSVSTLKIQRTQQEDSAVYLCASSPAGYTEAFFGQGTRLTVV.

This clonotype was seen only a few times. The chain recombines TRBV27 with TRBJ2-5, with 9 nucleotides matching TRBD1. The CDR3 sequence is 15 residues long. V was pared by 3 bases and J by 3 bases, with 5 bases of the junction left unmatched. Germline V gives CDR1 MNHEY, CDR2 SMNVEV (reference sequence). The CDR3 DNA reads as TGTGCCAGCAGTTTCCTCCGGGACAGGGAAGAGACCCAGTACTTC. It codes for CASSFLRDREETQYF.

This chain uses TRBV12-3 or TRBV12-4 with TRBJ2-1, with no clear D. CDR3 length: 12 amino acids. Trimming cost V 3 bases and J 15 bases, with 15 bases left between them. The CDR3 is CASSFRAAFGFF. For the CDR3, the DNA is TGTGCCAGCAGTTTTAGGGCGGCTTTTGGGTTCTTC.

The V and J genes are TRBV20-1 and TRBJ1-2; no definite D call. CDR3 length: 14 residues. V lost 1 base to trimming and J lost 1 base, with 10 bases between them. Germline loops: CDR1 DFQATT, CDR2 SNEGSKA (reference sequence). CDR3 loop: CSARVAGYNYGYTF. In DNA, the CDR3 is TGCAGTGCTAGAGTAGCTGGGTATAACTATGGCTACACCTTC.

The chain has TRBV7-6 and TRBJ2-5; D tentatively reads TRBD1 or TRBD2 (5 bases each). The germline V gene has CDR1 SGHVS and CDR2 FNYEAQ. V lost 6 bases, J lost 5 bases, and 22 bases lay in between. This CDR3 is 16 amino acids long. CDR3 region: CASSQNRGPYGETQYF. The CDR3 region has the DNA TGTGCCAGCAGTCAAAATCGGGGCCCCTATGGGGAGACCCAGTACTTC.

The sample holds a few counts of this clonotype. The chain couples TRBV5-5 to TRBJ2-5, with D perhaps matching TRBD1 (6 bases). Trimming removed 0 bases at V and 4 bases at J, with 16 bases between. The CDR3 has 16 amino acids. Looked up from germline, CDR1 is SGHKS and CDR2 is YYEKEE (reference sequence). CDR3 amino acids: CASSLAPQGRSETQYF. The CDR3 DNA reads TGTGCCAGCAGCTTGGCGCCACAGGGAAGGTCAGAGACCCAGTACTTC.

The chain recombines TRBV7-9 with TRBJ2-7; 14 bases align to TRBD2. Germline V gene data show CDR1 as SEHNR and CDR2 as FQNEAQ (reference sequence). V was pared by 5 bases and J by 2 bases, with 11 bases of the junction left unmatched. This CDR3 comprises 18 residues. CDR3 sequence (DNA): TGTGCCAGCAGCCCCCGGGACAGACTAGCGGGGGGGACCTACGAGCAGTACTTC. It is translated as CASSPRDRLAGGTYEQYF. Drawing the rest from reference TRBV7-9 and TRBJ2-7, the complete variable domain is DTGVSQNPRHKITKRGQNVTFRCDPISEHNRLYWYRQTLGQGPEFLTYFQNEAQLEKSRLLSDRFSAERPKGSFSTLEIQRTEQGDSAMYLCASSPRDRLAGGTYEQYFGPGTRLTVT.

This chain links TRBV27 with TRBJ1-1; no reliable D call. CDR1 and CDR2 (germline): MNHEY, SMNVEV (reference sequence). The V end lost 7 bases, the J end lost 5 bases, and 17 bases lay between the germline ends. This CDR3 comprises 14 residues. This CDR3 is CASTPFVGGTEAFF. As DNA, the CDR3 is TGTGCCAGCACCCCCTTTGTTGGAGGAACTGAAGCTTTCTTT.

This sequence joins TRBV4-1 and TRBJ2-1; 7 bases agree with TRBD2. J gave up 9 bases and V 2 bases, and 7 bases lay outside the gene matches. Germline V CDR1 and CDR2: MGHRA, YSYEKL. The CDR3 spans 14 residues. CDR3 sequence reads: CASSQFRGGVEQFF. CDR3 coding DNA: TGCGCCAGCAGCCAATTTCGGGGAGGGGTTGAGCAGTTCTTC.

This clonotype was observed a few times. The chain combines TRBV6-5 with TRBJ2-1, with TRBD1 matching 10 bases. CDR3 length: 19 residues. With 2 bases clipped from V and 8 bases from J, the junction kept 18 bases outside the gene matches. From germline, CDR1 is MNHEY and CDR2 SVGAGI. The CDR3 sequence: CASSYMVIQPGQGSYEQFF. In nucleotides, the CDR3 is TGTGCCAGCAGTTACATGGTTATACAGCCGGGACAGGGGTCTTATGAGCAGTTCTTC.

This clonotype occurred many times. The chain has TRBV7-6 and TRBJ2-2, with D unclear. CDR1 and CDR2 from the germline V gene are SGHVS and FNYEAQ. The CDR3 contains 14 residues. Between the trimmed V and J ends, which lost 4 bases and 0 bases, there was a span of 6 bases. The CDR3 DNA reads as TGTGCCAGCAGCTACCTGTCGAACACCGGGGAGCTGTTTTTT. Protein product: CASSYLSNTGELFF.

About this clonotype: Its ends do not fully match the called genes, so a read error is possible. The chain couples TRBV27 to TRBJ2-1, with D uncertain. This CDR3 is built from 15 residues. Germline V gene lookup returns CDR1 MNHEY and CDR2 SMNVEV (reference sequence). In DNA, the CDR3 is TGTGCCAACAGTAACGGGTGGAGCTCCTACAATGAGCAGTTCTTC. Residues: CANSNGWSSYNEQFF.

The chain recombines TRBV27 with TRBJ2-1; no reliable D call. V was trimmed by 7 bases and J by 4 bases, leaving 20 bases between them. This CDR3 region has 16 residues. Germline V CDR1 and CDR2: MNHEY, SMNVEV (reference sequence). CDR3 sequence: CASTPFSDSGYNEQFF. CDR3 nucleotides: TGTGCCAGCACCCCCTTCTCCGATTCCGGTTACAATGAGCAGTTCTTC.

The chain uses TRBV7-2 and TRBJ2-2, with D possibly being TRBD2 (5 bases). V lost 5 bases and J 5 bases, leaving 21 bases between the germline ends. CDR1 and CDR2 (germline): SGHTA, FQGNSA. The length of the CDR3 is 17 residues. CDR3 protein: CASSPDGVSSVTGELFF. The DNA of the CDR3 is TGTGCCAGCAGCCCCGACGGGGTCAGTTCTGTTACCGGGGAGCTGTTTTTT. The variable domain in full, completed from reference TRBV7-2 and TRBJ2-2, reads GAGVSQSPSNKVTEKGKDVELRCDPISGHTALYWYRQSLGQGLEFLIYFQGNSAPDKSGLPSDRFSAERTGGSVSTLTIQRTQQEDSAVYLCASSPDGVSSVTGELFFGEGSRLTVL.

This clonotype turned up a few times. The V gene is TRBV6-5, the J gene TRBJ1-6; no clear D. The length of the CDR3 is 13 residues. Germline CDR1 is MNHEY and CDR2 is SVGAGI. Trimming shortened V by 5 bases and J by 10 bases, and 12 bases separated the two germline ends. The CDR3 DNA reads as TGTGCCAGCAGTCCCCTTCCGGAGTCACCCCTCCACTTT. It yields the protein CASSPLPESPLHF.

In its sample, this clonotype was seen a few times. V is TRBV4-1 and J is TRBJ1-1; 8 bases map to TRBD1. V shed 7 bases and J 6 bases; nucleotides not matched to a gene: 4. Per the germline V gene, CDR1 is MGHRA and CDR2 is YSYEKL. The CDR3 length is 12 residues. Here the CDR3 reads CASKGQVPEAFF. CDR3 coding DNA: TGCGCCAGCAAGGGACAGGTCCCTGAAGCTTTCTTT.

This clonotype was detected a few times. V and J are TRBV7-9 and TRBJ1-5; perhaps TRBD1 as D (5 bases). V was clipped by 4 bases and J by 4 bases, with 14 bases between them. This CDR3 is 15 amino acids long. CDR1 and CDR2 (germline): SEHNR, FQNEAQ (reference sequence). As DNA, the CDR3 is TGTGCCAGCAGCTCCTCGGACACAGTAAATCAGCCCCAGCATTTT. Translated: CASSSSDTVNQPQHF.

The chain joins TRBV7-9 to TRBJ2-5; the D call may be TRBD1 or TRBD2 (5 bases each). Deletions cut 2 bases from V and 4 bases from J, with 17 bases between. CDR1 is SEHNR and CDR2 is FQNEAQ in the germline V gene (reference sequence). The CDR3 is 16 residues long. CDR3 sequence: CASSLTLTRRGETQYF. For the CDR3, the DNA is TGTGCCAGCAGCTTAACCCTCACTAGAAGGGGAGAGACCCAGTACTTC. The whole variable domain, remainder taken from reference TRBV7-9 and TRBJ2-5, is DTGVSQNPRHKITKRGQNVTFRCDPISEHNRLYWYRQTLGQGPEFLTYFQNEAQLEKSRLLSDRFSAERPKGSFSTLEIQRTEQGDSAMYLCASSLTLTRRGETQYFGPGTRLLVL.

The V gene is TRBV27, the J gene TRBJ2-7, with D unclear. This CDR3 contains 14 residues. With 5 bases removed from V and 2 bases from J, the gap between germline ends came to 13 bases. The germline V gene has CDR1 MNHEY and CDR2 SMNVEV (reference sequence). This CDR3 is CASSRIAATYEQYF. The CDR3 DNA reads TGTGCCAGCAGTCGAATTGCGGCCACCTACGAGCAGTACTTC.

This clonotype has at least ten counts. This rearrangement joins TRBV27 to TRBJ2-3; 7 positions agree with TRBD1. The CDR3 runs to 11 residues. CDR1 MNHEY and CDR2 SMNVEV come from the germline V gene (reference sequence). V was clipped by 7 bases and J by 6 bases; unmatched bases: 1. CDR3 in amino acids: CASTRGDTQYF. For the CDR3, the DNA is TGTGCCAGCACCAGGGGGGATACGCAGTATTTT.